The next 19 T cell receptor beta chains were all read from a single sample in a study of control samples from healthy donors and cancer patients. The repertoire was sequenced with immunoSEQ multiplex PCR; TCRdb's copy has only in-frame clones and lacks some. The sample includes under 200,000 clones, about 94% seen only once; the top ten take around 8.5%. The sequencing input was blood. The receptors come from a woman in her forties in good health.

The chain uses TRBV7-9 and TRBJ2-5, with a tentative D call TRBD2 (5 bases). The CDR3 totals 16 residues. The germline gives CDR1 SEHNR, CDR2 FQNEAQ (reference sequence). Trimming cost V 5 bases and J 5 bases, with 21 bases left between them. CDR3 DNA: TGTGCCAGCAGCCAGCCGGGAAACCCTTTTCCCGAGACCCAGTACTTC. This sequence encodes CASSQPGNPFPETQYF.

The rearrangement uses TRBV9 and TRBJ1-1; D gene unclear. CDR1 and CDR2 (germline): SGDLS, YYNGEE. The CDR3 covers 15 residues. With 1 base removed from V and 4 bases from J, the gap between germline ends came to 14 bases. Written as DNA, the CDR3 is TGTGCCAGCAGCGTATCTCCGGGAAAGGGCACTGAAGCTTTCTTT. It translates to CASSVSPGKGTEAFF.

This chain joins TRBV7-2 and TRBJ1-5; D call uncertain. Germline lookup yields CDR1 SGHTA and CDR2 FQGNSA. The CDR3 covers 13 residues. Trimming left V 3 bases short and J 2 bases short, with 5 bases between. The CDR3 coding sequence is TGTGCCAGCAGCTTTGGGGGCAATCAGCCCCAGCATTTT. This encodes CASSFGGNQPQHF.

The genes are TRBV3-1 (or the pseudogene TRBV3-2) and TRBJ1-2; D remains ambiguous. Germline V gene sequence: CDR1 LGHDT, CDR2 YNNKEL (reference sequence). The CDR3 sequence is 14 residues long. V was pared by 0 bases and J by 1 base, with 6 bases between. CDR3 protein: CASSQELLNYGYTF. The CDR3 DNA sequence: TGTGCCAGCAGCCAAGAATTGCTTAACTATGGCTACACCTTC.

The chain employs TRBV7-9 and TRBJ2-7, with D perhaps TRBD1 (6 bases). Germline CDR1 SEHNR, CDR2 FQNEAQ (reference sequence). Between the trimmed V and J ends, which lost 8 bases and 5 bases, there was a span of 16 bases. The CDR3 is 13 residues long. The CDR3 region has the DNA TGTGCCAGCGGTCCACAAGGGGGTAACGAGCAGTACTTC. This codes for CASGPQGGNEQYF. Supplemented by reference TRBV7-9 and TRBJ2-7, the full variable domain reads DTGVSQNPRHKITKRGQNVTFRCDPISEHNRLYWYRQTLGQGPEFLTYFQNEAQLEKSRLLSDRFSAERPKGSFSTLEIQRTEQGDSAMYLCASGPQGGNEQYFGPGTRLTVT.

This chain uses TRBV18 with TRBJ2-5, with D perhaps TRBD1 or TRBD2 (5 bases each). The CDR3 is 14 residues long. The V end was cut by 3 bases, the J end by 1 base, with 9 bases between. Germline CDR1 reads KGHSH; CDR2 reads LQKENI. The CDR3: CASSPTGTQETQYF. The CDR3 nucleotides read TGTGCCAGCTCACCCACCGGGACCCAAGAGACCCAGTACTTC.

CDR3 sequence reads: CASSIDLGIHYGYTF. In DNA form, the CDR3 reads TGTGCCAGTAGTATAGATCTAGGCATACACTATGGCTACACCTTC. V is TRBV19 and J is TRBJ1-2; D gene ambiguous. The germline gives CDR1 LNHDA, CDR2 SQIVND (reference sequence). The V and J ends lost 0 bases and 3 bases respectively, with 11 bases between them. CDR3 length equals 15 residues.

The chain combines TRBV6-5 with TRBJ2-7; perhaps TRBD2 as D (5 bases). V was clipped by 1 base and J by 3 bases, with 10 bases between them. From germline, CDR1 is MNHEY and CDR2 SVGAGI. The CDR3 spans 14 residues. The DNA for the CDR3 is TGTGCCAGCAGTTACTGGGTGGGAGACTACGAGCAGTACTTC. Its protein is CASSYWVGDYEQYF.

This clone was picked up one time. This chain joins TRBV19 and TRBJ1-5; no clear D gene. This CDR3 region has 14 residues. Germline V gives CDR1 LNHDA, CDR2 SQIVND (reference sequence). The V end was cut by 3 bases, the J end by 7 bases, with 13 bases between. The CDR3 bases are TGTGCCAGTAGTATTGGTCCGGGGAGGCAGCCCCAGCATTTT. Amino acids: CASSIGPGRQPQHF.

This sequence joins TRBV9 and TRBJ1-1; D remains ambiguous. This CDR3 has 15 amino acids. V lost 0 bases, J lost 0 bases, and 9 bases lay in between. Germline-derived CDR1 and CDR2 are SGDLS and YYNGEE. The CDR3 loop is CASSVVGRLNTEAFF. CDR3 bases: TGTGCCAGCAGCGTAGTCGGTAGGTTGAACACTGAAGCTTTCTTT. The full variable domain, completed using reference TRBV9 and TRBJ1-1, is DSGVTQTPKHLITATGQRVTLRCSPRSGDLSVYWYQQSLDQGLQFLIQYYNGEERAKGNILERFSAQQFPDLHSELNLSSLELGDSALYFCASSVVGRLNTEAFFGQGTRLTVV.

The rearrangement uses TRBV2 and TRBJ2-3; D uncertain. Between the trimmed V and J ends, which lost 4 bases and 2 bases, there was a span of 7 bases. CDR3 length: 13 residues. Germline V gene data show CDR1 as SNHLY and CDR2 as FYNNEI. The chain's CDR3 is CASSAYITDTQYF. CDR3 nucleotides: TGTGCCAGCAGTGCTTATATCACAGATACGCAGTATTTT.

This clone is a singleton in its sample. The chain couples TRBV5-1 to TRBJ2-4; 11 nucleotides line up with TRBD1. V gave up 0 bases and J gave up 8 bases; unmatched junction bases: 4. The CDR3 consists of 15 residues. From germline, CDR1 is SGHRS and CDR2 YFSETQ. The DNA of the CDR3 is TGCGCCAGCAGCTTGGGCCCGGGACAGGGGGACATTCAGTACTTC. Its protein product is CASSLGPGQGDIQYF.

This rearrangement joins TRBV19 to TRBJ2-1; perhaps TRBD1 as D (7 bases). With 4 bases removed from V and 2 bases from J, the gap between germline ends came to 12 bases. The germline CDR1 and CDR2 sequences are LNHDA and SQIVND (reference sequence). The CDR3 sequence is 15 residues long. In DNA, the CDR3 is TGTGCCAGTAGTAAGGCAGGGGGGCCCTACAATGAGCAGTTCTTC. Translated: CASSKAGGPYNEQFF.

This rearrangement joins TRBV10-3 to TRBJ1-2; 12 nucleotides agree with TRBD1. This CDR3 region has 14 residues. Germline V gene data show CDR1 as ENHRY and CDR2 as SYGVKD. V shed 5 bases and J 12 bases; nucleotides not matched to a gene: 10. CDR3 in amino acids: CAISIGTGGHFDTF. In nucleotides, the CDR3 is TGTGCCATCAGTATCGGGACAGGGGGCCACTTTGACACCTTC.

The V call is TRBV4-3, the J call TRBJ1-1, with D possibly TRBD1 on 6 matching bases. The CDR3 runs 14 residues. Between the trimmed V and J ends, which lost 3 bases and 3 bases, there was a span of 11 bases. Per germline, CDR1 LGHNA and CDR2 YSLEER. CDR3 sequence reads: CASSQRYRDTEAFF. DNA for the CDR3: TGCGCCAGCAGCCAGAGATACAGGGACACTGAAGCTTTCTTT.

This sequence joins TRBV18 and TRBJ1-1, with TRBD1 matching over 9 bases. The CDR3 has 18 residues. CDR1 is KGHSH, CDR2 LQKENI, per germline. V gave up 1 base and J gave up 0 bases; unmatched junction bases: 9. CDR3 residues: CASSPLTGGHSLNTEAFF. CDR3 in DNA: TGTGCCAGCTCACCACTAACAGGGGGCCATTCTTTGAACACTGAAGCTTTCTTT.

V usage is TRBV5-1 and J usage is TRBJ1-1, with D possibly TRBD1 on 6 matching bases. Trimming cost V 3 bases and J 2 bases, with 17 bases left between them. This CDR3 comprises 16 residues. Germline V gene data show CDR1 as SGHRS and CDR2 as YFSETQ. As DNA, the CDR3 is TGCGCCAGCAGCTGGAACGCTGCAGGGGCAAACACTGAAGCTTTCTTT. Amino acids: CASSWNAAGANTEAFF.

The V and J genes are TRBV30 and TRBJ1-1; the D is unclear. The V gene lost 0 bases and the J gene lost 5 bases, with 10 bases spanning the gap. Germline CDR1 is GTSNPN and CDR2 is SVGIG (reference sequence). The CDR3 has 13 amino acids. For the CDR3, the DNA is TGTGCCTGGAGTGTGATAGGAAATACTGAAGCTTTCTTT. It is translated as CAWSVIGNTEAFF.

The CDR3 loop is CAISEKGQGGPGNTIYF. The CDR3 bases are TGTGCCATCAGTGAAAAGGGACAGGGAGGGCCTGGAAACACCATATATTTT. The chain carries TRBV10-3 and TRBJ1-3; the match to TRBD1 covers 9 bases. The CDR3 length is 17 residues. The ends lost 3 bases at V and 2 bases at J; junction bases unmatched: 8. Looked up from germline, CDR1 is ENHRY and CDR2 is SYGVKD.